The 25 T cell receptor beta chains in this list originate from one sample, sequenced in a study of blood T cell repertoires in COVID-19. The repertoire was sequenced with immunoSEQ multiplex PCR; TCRdb's copy has only in-frame clones and lacks some. Seen here are about 250,000 clones, 80% to 90% observed once, and the top ten hold 1.3% to 1.5%. Sequencing was carried out using peripheral blood. These receptors all stem from an elderly man with acute or convalescent COVID-19.

The chain recombines TRBV7-2 with TRBJ2-5; weak D call: TRBD2 (6 bases). Between the trimmed V and J ends, which lost 6 bases and 1 base, there was a span of 18 bases. The length of the CDR3 is 16 residues. Germline values: CDR1 SGHTA, CDR2 FQGNSA. The DNA for the CDR3 is TGTGCCAGCAGTATCAACGGGGGAAACTCCCAAGAGACCCAGTACTTC. Translated: CASSINGGNSQETQYF.

The rearrangement joins TRBV10-3 to TRBJ1-1; no reliable D call. The CDR3 has 15 amino acids. The V gene lost 0 bases and the J gene lost 5 bases, with 13 bases spanning the gap. CDR1 and CDR2 from the germline V gene are ENHRY and SYGVKD. Written as DNA, the CDR3 is TGTGCCATCAGTGAGTCGGACTTACGGAGGACTGAAGCTTTCTTT. Translation: CAISESDLRRTEAFF.

The J gene is TRBJ2-7, the V gene TRBV4-1; 8 bases agree with TRBD1. With V trimmed by 5 bases and J by 5 bases, 8 bases remained unmatched. CDR1 is MGHRA, CDR2 YSYEKL, per germline. The CDR3 runs to 14 residues. The CDR3 protein is CASSIQGVRDEQYF. The CDR3 DNA is TGCGCCAGCAGCATACAGGGGGTCCGGGACGAGCAGTACTTC.

The gene calls are TRBV6-4 and TRBJ2-7; 13 bases line up with TRBD2. Germline V gene sequence: CDR1 MRHNA, CDR2 SNTAGT. The CDR3 runs to 14 residues. V was clipped by 5 bases and J by 4 bases; unmatched bases: 2. The CDR3 DNA sequence: TGTGCCAGCAGTCCACTAGCGGGAGGGTACGAGCAGTACTTC. This encodes CASSPLAGGYEQYF.

V is TRBV7-2 and J is TRBJ1-6; D may be TRBD1 (6 bases). This CDR3 region has 16 residues. Per germline, CDR1 SGHTA and CDR2 FQGNSA. Trimming pared 5 bases from V and 5 bases from J, leaving 16 bases between. Written as DNA, the CDR3 is TGTGCCAGCAGCCCCCGAGGGGGGGAGAATAATTCACCCCTCCACTTT. This sequence encodes CASSPRGGENNSPLHF.

This clone showed up just once. V is TRBV28 and J is TRBJ1-1; D unresolved. V was pared by 6 bases and J by 0 bases, with 14 bases between. The CDR3 totals 15 residues. Germline V gene sequence: CDR1 MDHEN, CDR2 SYDVKM. CDR3 bases: TGTGCCAGCAGCACAACGGAACAGATGAACACTGAAGCTTTCTTT. Encoded protein: CASSTTEQMNTEAFF.

In DNA form, the CDR3 reads TGTGCCAGCAGCGTACGGACAGGTGGCACCGGGGAGCTGTTTTTT. This sequence encodes CASSVRTGGTGELFF. The genes are TRBV9 and TRBJ2-2; TRBD1 agrees at 7 bases. CDR1 SGDLS and CDR2 YYNGEE come from the germline V gene. This CDR3 region has 15 residues. V shed 1 base and J 4 bases; nucleotides not matched to a gene: 4.

V is TRBV5-4 and J is TRBJ2-5; 9 bases fit TRBD1. CDR3 length: 15 amino acids. The trim removed 4 bases at V and 6 bases at J, leaving 10 bases unmatched. CDR1 and CDR2 (germline): SGHNT, YYREEE (reference sequence). CDR3 protein: CASSQTGTGLKTQYF. CDR3 coding DNA: TGTGCCAGCAGCCAAACCGGGACAGGGTTGAAGACCCAGTACTTC.

This sequence joins TRBV6-2 or TRBV6-3 and TRBJ2-3; D is perhaps TRBD2 (5 bases). Trimming removed 6 bases from V and 2 bases from J, with 9 bases in between. Germline assignment: CDR1 MNHEY and CDR2 SVGEGT. This CDR3 has 13 residues. Here the CDR3 reads CASSLDSTDTQYF. DNA of the CDR3: TGTGCCAGCAGCCTGGACTCCACAGATACGCAGTATTTT.

The chain links TRBV7-9 to TRBJ1-1; D may be TRBD1 (5 bases). V was cut by 6 bases and J by 0 bases, with 17 bases left in between. Per the germline V gene, CDR1 is SEHNR and CDR2 is FQNEAQ (reference sequence). The CDR3 spans 16 residues. The CDR3 DNA reads as TGTGCCAGCAGATTCTCGCAGGGTATGATGAACACTGAAGCTTTCTTT. Its protein product is CASRFSQGMMNTEAFF.

This chain links TRBV6-5 with TRBJ2-1, with D possibly being TRBD1 (5 bases). V gave up 4 bases and J gave up 4 bases, with 11 bases separating them. Germline V gene data show CDR1 as MNHEY and CDR2 as SVGAGI. The CDR3 runs to 14 residues. CDR3 nucleotide sequence: TGTGCCAGCAGTTTAAGGGGTCGGTACAATGAGCAGTTCTTC. Translating it yields CASSLRGRYNEQFF.

This sequence joins TRBV14 and TRBJ2-5, with 7 bases aligning to TRBD2. V was pared by 0 bases and J by 6 bases, with 10 bases of the junction left unmatched. Germline assignment: CDR1 SGHDN and CDR2 FVKESK. The CDR3 consists of 16 residues. The CDR3 region has the DNA TGTGCCAGCAGCCAAGATCAGCTAGCGGTCCCCCAGACCCAGTACTTC. Its translation is CASSQDQLAVPQTQYF.

This clone turned up a few times. The CDR3 is CASSQARDSYNEQFF. As DNA, the CDR3 is TGCGCCAGCAGCCAAGCCAGGGACAGCTACAATGAGCAGTTCTTC. This chain links TRBV4-1 with TRBJ2-1; 7 bases map to TRBD1. V lost 1 base to trimming and J lost 3 bases; unmatched junction nucleotides: 3. The CDR3 totals 15 residues. Germline assignment: CDR1 MGHRA and CDR2 YSYEKL.

CDR3 residues: CASSLGVGENIQYF. The CDR3 nucleotides are TGTGCCAGCAGCTTAGGGGTAGGGGAAAACATTCAGTACTTC. The chain joins TRBV7-6 to TRBJ2-4; tentative D call: TRBD1 (5 bases). The V end was cut by 1 base, the J end by 5 bases, with 9 bases between. The germline V gene has CDR1 SGHVS and CDR2 FNYEAQ. The CDR3 is 14 amino acids.

This chain uses TRBV5-1 with TRBJ2-6; D may be TRBD1 (6 bases). Germline V gene sequence: CDR1 SGHRS, CDR2 YFSETQ. V lost 2 bases to trimming and J lost 4 bases, with 16 bases between them. The CDR3 sequence is 17 residues long. CDR3 nucleotide sequence: TGCGCCAGCAGCTTAGGACCACAGGGAGACGGGGCCAACGTCCTGACTTTC. Its translation is CASSLGPQGDGANVLTF.

V is TRBV28 and J is TRBJ1-3; TRBD1 might be the D (5 bases). CDR1 is MDHEN, CDR2 SYDVKM, per germline. The V end lost 6 bases, the J end lost 9 bases, and 18 bases lay between the germline ends. The CDR3 covers 14 residues. The CDR3 loop reads CASRSGDRAGTIYF. CDR3 bases: TGTGCCAGCAGGAGCGGGGACCGCGCGGGCACCATATATTTT.

This clone was detected only once. This sequence joins TRBV5-6 and TRBJ1-2, with TRBD1 matching over 7 bases. Germline V lookup: CDR1 SGHDT, CDR2 YYEEEE. The CDR3 is 13 amino acids. V shed 2 bases and J 3 bases; nucleotides not matched to a gene: 1. CDR3 in DNA: TGTGCCAGCAGCTTTGACAGGGACTATGGCTACACCTTC. Protein: CASSFDRDYGYTF.

The V gene is TRBV4-2, the J gene TRBJ2-7; TRBD1 aligns across 10 bases. The CDR3 runs to 14 residues. V was clipped by 4 bases and J by 4 bases; unmatched bases: 4. Germline loops: CDR1 LGHNA, CDR2 YNFKEQ. CDR3 sequence reads: CASSLTGGDYEQYF. For the CDR3, the DNA is TGTGCCAGCAGCCTGACAGGGGGCGATTACGAGCAGTACTTC.

This chain links TRBV28 with TRBJ1-1; D is uncertain. Germline-derived CDR1 and CDR2 are MDHEN and SYDVKM. The ends were cut back, 7 bases at V and 6 bases at J, with 9 bases in the middle. CDR3 length equals 11 residues. The CDR3 spells CASTGVSEAFF. The CDR3 DNA sequence: TGTGCCAGCACCGGGGTGTCTGAAGCTTTCTTT.

This clone was counted between two and nine times. The chain couples TRBV4-3 to TRBJ1-2, with 10 positions matching TRBD1. Per germline, CDR1 LGHNA and CDR2 YSLEER. The V and J ends lost 1 base and 9 bases, in that order; junction bases with no gene match: 8. There are 15 residues in the CDR3. The CDR3 protein is CASSQVTGGENRYTF. The CDR3 DNA reads TGCGCCAGCAGCCAAGTGACAGGGGGCGAGAATCGCTACACCTTC.

This chain connects TRBV7-9 to TRBJ2-7; the match to TRBD1 covers 7 bases. Germline values: CDR1 SEHNR, CDR2 FQNEAQ (reference sequence). Trimming took 1 base from V and 6 from J; bases not matched to a gene: 6. The CDR3 extends over 14 amino acids. The CDR3: CASSLEGAFREQYF. CDR3 sequence (DNA): TGTGCCAGCAGCTTAGAGGGGGCATTTCGCGAGCAGTACTTC.

V gene TRBV3-1 (or the pseudogene TRBV3-2) combines with J gene TRBJ2-1, with TRBD1 as a possible D gene (5 bases). The germline V and J ends were trimmed by 2 bases and 2 bases, with 16 bases remaining between them. CDR1 is LGHDT and CDR2 is YNNKEL in the germline V gene (reference sequence). The CDR3 loop spans 17 amino acids. The DNA for the CDR3 is TGTGCCAGCAGCCAAACCCCAGGGCCCGGACCCTACAATGAGCAGTTCTTC. Translation gives CASSQTPGPGPYNEQFF.

This clone was detected once. The chain links TRBV18 to TRBJ2-7; tentative D call: TRBD1 (6 bases). Per the germline V gene, CDR1 is KGHSH and CDR2 is LQKENI. This CDR3 is 15 amino acids long. Trimming stripped 2 bases from V and 5 bases from J, with 16 bases between. CDR3 sequence (DNA): TGTGCCAGCTCACCAGGGGAACAGGGTTCGCACGAGCAGTACTTC. Translated, it gives CASSPGEQGSHEQYF.

The chain carries TRBV5-1 and TRBJ2-7; 8 bases agree with TRBD2. V trimming: 1 base; J trimming: 0 bases; junction bases outside the gene matches: 3. The CDR3 runs 15 residues. CDR1 and CDR2 from the germline V gene are SGHRS and YFSETQ. As DNA, the CDR3 is TGCGCCAGCAGCTTGACTAGCGGATACTCCTACGAGCAGTACTTC. It yields the protein CASSLTSGYSYEQYF.

This rearrangement joins TRBV29-1 to TRBJ1-5, with a possible D match to TRBD1 (6 bases). The CDR3 sequence is 13 residues long. The germline gives CDR1 SQVTM, CDR2 ANQGSEA. Deletions cut 6 bases from V and 4 bases from J, with 13 bases between. CDR3 protein: CSVSTGLNQPQHF. CDR3 DNA: TGCAGCGTGTCCACAGGGTTAAATCAGCCCCAGCATTTT.